Presented here are 3 T cell receptor beta chains from one specimen sequenced in a study of type 1 and type 2 diabetes patients. Amplification started from genomic DNA. Amplification of the beta chain CDR3 used 30 forward and 13 reverse multiplex primers. TCRdb called the multiplex PCR reads again in MiXCR, with one record for every CDR3 protein. In the table there are about 290,000 distinct CDR3 sequences, 45% to 60% of which are singletons. Specimen: peripheral blood mononuclear cells (PBMCs). The receptors were gathered from a man between 18 and 29 years old with type 2 diabetes.

J is TRBJ2-3 and V is TRBV18; 10 nucleotides align to TRBD2. Germline V gene lookup returns CDR1 KGHSH and CDR2 LQKENI. The J segment lost 0 bases and the V segment lost 5 bases, leaving 5 bases of the junction unmatched. The CDR3 length is 16 residues. As DNA, the CDR3 is TGTGCCAGCTCAAAAGATAGCGGGGGGAGCACAGATACGCAGTATTTT. This encodes CASSKDSGGSTDTQYF. The full variable domain, in which reference TRBV18 and TRBJ2-3 provide the parts outside the CDR3, is NAGVMQNPRHLVRRRGQEARLRCSPMKGHSHVYWYRQLPEEGLKFMVYLQKENIIDESGMPKERFSAEFPKEGPSILRIQQVVRGDSAAYFCASSKDSGGSTDTQYFGPGTRLTVL.

This clonotype was counted a single time. The chain links TRBV5-1 to TRBJ2-1, with 9 positions matching TRBD2. The J segment lost 6 bases and the V segment lost 3 bases, leaving 7 bases of the junction unmatched. Germline loops: CDR1 SGHRS, CDR2 YFSETQ. CDR3 size: 15 residues. CDR3 bases: TGCGCCAGCAGCTCATTCGGGACTAGCTTCAATGAGCAGTTCTTC. The encoded protein is CASSSFGTSFNEQFF. The full variable domain, rest sourced from reference TRBV5-1 and TRBJ2-1, is KAGVTQTPRYLIKTRGQQVTLSCSPISGHRSVSWYQQTPGQGLQFLFEYFSETQRNKGNFPGRFSGRQFSNSRSEMNVSTLELGDSALYLCASSSFGTSFNEQFFGPGTRLTVL.

This clonotype showed up just a few times. V gene TRBV2 combines with J gene TRBJ1-3; D remains unclear. CDR3 length: 14 residues. V lost 4 bases to trimming and J lost 4 bases, with 11 bases between them. Germline V gene lookup returns CDR1 SNHLY and CDR2 FYNNEI. The CDR3 region is CASSGPGAGNTIYF. The CDR3 DNA follows: TGTGCCAGCAGTGGTCCGGGAGCCGGAAACACCATATATTTT.